This passage covers 13 T cell receptor beta chains from one sample sequenced in a study of blood T cell repertoires in COVID-19. Profiling relied on immunoSEQ multiplex PCR, and the TCRdb table lists in-frame clones only, not all of them. The sample lists under 250,000 clones, 75% to 90% occurring once. The sample taken for sequencing was PBMCs or T cells enriched from blood (not recorded which). All receptors derive from a woman aged 25 to 39 who had been exposed to COVID-19.

The chain links TRBV4-1 to TRBJ2-1, with a tentative D call TRBD2 (5 bases). The germline gives CDR1 MGHRA, CDR2 YSYEKL. The V gene lost 5 bases and the J gene lost 8 bases, with 19 bases spanning the gap. CDR3 length equals 15 residues. The CDR3, as DNA: TGCGCCAGCAGCTTTACGCCTTTTGGAGGCGATGAGCAGTTCTTC. Translating it yields CASSFTPFGGDEQFF.

The V gene is TRBV5-1, the J gene TRBJ1-1, with D tentatively TRBD1 (5 bases). The germline V gene has CDR1 SGHRS and CDR2 YFSETQ. The CDR3 loop spans 19 amino acids. Trimming stripped 1 base from V and 1 base from J, with 23 bases between. CDR3 protein: CASSLKKVRDIRWNTEAFF. For the CDR3, the DNA is TGCGCCAGCAGCTTGAAGAAGGTCAGGGATATTCGATGGAACACTGAAGCTTTCTTT.

This chain connects TRBV30 to TRBJ1-3; D unclear. CDR1 is GTSNPN and CDR2 is SVGIG in the germline V gene (reference sequence). V was clipped by 5 bases and J by 9 bases, with 17 bases between them. The length of the CDR3 is 13 residues. CDR3 coding DNA: TGTGCCTGGTCCGTCCGGGTTAGTGGCACCATATATTTT. As protein: CAWSVRVSGTIYF.

The V gene is TRBV10-2, the J gene TRBJ1-4, with D maybe TRBD1 (6 bases). Looked up from germline, CDR1 is WSHSY and CDR2 is SAAADI. CDR3 length: 17 residues. V was pared by 2 bases and J by 5 bases, with 18 bases between. The CDR3 region is CASSEPMGTRANEKLFF. CDR3 nucleotide sequence: TGCGCCAGCAGTGAGCCCATGGGGACAAGAGCAAATGAAAAACTGTTTTTT.

The J gene is TRBJ2-7, the V gene TRBV11-3, with a tentative D call TRBD1 (7 bases). The CDR3 covers 14 residues. V was clipped by 5 bases and J by 7 bases, with 18 bases between them. The germline V gene encodes CDR1 SGHNT and CDR2 YENEEA. The CDR3 DNA reads TGTGCCAGCAGCCTAATCCGGGACAGCGGGGAGCAGTACTTC. This encodes CASSLIRDSGEQYF.

The V call is TRBV7-9, the J call TRBJ2-5; D might be TRBD1 (6 bases). CDR3 length: 14 amino acids. V was shortened by 5 bases and J by 6 bases, with 16 bases between the two germline ends. Germline loops: CDR1 SEHNR, CDR2 FQNEAQ (reference sequence). CDR3 amino acids: CASSPQGTRKTQYF. The CDR3 nucleotides are TGTGCCAGCAGCCCGCAGGGGACGAGAAAGACCCAGTACTTC. Based on the CDR3 plus reference TRBV7-9 and TRBJ2-5, the full variable domain is DTGVSQNPRHKITKRGQNVTFRCDPISEHNRLYWYRQTLGQGPEFLTYFQNEAQLEKSRLLSDRFSAERPKGSFSTLEIQRTEQGDSAMYLCASSPQGTRKTQYFGPGTRLLVL.

This clone was observed once. CDR3 nucleotides: TGTGCCAGCAGCTTAACAGGGGCGGGGAATGAGCAGTTCTTC. Translating it yields CASSLTGAGNEQFF. V is TRBV7-9 and J is TRBJ2-1, with TRBD1 as a possible D gene (7 bases). V was shortened by 2 bases and J by 7 bases, with 12 bases between the two germline ends. Germline V gene lookup returns CDR1 SEHNR and CDR2 FQNEAQ (reference sequence). The CDR3 loop spans 14 amino acids. Complete variable domain (other parts from reference TRBV7-9 and TRBJ2-1): DTGVSQNPRHKITKRGQNVTFRCDPISEHNRLYWYRQTLGQGPEFLTYFQNEAQLEKSRLLSDRFSAERPKGSFSTLEIQRTEQGDSAMYLCASSLTGAGNEQFFGPGTRLTVL.

This chain joins TRBV5-5 and TRBJ1-1, with 10 bases identical to TRBD1. The trim removed 4 bases at V and 1 base at J, leaving 4 bases unmatched. This CDR3 contains 15 residues. Germline V gene lookup returns CDR1 SGHKS and CDR2 YYEKEE (reference sequence). This CDR3 reads CASSLRDRGNTEAFF. The CDR3 nucleotides are TGTGCCAGCAGCCTCCGGGACAGGGGGAACACTGAAGCTTTCTTT.

The V call is TRBV12-5, the J call TRBJ2-1; 13 bases line up with TRBD2. The CDR3 sequence is 19 residues long. Germline CDR1 LGHNT, CDR2 FRNRAP. With V trimmed by 1 base and J by 2 bases, 8 bases remained unmatched. The CDR3, as DNA: TGTGCTAGTGGTTTGGGGCTTACTGGGACTAGCGGGGCCTACAATGAGCAGTTCTTC. This codes for CASGLGLTGTSGAYNEQFF.

The chain carries TRBV7-9 and TRBJ2-2; 13 positions agree with TRBD2. The V gene's germline CDR1 is SEHNR and CDR2 FQNEAQ (reference sequence). The CDR3 consists of 18 residues. V shed 5 bases, J shed 6 bases, and the junction held 12 bases outside the gene matches. The CDR3 coding sequence is TGTGCCAGCAGCGTCCCGGGACTAGCGGGATTCGGGTCCGGGGAGCTGTTTTTT. This encodes CASSVPGLAGFGSGELFF.

The chain has TRBV7-9 and TRBJ2-7; 8 nucleotides match TRBD1. The CDR3 contains 16 residues. The germline V gene encodes CDR1 SEHNR and CDR2 FQNEAQ (reference sequence). J lost 1 base, V lost 6 bases, and 11 bases had no gene match. The CDR3 here is CASSVTQGARSYEQYF. Here the CDR3 DNA reads TGTGCCAGCAGTGTGACTCAGGGGGCGCGATCCTACGAGCAGTACTTC. The entire variable domain, with the rest obtained from reference TRBV7-9 and TRBJ2-7, is as follows: DTGVSQNPRHKITKRGQNVTFRCDPISEHNRLYWYRQTLGQGPEFLTYFQNEAQLEKSRLLSDRFSAERPKGSFSTLEIQRTEQGDSAMYLCASSVTQGARSYEQYFGPGTRLTVT.

J is TRBJ1-1 and V is TRBV5-6; D is undetermined. In germline, CDR1 is SGHDT, CDR2 YYEEEE. The CDR3 runs 14 residues. Trimming stripped 4 bases from V and 4 bases from J, with 14 bases between. The CDR3 loop reads CASSGTVYGTEAFF. CDR3 DNA sequence: TGTGCCAGCAGCGGAACAGTGTATGGCACTGAAGCTTTCTTT.

The rearrangement uses TRBV28 and TRBJ2-2, with 11 bases fitting TRBD2. The CDR3 has 17 amino acids. The germline gives CDR1 MDHEN, CDR2 SYDVKM. V dropped 5 bases and J dropped 5; count of bases not matched to a gene: 10. CDR3: CASSQLLSGRGTGELFF. For the CDR3, the DNA is TGTGCCAGCAGTCAGTTACTTAGCGGGAGGGGGACCGGGGAGCTGTTTTTT.